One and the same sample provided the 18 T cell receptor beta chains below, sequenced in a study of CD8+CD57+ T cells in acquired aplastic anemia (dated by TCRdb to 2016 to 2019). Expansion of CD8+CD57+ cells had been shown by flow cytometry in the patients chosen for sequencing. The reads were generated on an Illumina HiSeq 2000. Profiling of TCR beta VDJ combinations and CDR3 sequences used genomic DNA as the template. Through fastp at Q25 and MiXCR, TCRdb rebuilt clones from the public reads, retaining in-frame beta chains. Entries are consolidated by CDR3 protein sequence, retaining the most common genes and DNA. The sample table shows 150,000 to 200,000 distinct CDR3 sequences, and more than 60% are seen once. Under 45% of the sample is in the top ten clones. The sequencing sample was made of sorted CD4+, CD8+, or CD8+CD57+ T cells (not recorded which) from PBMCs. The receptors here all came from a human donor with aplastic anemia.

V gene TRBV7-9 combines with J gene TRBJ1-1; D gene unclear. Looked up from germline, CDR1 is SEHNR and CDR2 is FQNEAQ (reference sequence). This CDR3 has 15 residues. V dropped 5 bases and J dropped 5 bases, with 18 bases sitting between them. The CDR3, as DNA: TGTGCCAGCAGCGCCTCAGTGTCTGGTAGGACTGAAGCTTTCTTT. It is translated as CASSASVSGRTEAFF.

CDR3 nucleotides: TGTGCCAGCAGCTTAGAGGGTGCCTACGAGCAGTACTTC. Protein product: CASSLEGAYEQYF. The V call is TRBV5-4, the J call TRBJ2-7, with a weak D call TRBD2 (5 bases). V was clipped by 2 bases and J by 2 bases, with 8 bases between them. CDR3 length: 13 amino acids. Looked up from germline, CDR1 is SGHNT and CDR2 is YYREEE (reference sequence).

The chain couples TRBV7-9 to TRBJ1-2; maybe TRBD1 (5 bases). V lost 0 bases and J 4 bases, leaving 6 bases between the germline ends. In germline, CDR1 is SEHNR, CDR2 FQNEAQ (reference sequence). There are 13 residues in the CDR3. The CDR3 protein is CASSLAQGYGYTF. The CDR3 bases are TGTGCCAGCAGCTTAGCGCAGGGCTATGGCTACACCTTC.

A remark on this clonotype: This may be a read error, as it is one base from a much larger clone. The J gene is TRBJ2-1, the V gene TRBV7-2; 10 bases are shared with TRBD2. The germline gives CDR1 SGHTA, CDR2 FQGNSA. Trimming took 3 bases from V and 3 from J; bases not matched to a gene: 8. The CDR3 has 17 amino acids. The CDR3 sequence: CASSFGRSGGVYNEQFF. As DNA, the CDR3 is TGTGCCAGCAGCTTTGGTCGAAGCGGGGGGGTCTACAATGAGCAGTTCTTC. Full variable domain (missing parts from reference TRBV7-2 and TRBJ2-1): GAGVSQSPSNKVTEKGKDVELRCDPISGHTALYWYRQSLGQGLEFLIYFQGNSAPDKSGLPSDRFSAERTGGSVSTLTIQRTQQEDSAVYLCASSFGRSGGVYNEQFFGPGTRLTVL.

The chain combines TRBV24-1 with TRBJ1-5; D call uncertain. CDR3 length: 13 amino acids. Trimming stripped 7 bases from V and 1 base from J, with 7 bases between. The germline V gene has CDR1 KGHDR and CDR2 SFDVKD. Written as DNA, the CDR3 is TGTGCCACCAGGGGTGACAGCAATCAGCCCCAGCATTTT. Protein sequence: CATRGDSNQPQHF.

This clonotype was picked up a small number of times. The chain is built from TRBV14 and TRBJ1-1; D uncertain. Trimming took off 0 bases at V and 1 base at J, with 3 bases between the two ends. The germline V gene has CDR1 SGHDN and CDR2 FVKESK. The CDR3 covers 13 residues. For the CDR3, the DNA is TGTGCCAGCAGCCAAGAGAGGAACACTGAAGCTTTCTTT. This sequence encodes CASSQERNTEAFF.

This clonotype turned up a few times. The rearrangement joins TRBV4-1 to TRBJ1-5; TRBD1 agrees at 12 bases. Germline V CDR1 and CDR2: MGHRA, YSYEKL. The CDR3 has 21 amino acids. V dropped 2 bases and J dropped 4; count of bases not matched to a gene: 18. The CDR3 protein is CASSQRTPGQGAIQSNQPQHF. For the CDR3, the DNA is TGCGCCAGCAGCCAACGAACACCGGGACAGGGGGCGATTCAATCGAATCAGCCCCAGCATTTT.

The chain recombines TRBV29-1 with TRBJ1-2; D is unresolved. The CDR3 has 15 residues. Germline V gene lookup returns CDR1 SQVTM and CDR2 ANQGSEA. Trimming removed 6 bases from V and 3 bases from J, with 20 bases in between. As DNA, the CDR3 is TGCAGCGTGGAACGCAACGTCGGTGGGTACTATGGCTACACCTTC. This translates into CSVERNVGGYYGYTF.

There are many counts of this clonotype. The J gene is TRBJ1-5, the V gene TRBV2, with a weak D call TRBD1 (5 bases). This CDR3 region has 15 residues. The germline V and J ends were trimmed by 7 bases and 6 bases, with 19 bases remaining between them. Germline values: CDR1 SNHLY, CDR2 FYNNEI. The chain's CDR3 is CASTPSGREGQPQHF. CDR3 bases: TGTGCCAGCACCCCGAGCGGCAGGGAGGGTCAGCCCCAGCATTTT.

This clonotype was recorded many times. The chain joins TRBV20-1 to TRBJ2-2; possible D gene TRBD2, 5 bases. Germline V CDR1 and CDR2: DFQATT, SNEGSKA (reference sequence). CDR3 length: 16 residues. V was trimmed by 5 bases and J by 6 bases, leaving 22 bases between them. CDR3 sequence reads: CSAQPEVRATAGELFF. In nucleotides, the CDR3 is TGCAGTGCTCAGCCCGAGGTGAGGGCCACCGCCGGGGAGCTGTTTTTT.

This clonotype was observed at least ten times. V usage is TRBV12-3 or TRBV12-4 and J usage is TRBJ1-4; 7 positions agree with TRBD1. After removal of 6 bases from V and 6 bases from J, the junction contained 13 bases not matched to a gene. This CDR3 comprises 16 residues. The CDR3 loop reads CASSTVVPGGYEKLFF. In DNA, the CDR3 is TGTGCCAGCAGCACCGTCGTTCCAGGGGGGTATGAAAAACTGTTTTTT.

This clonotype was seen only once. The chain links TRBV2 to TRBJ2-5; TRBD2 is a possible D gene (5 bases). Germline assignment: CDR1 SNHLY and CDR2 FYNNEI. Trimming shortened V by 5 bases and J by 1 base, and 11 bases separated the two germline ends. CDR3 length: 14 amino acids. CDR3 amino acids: CASSLASAQETQYF. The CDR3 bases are TGTGCCAGCAGTTTAGCGTCCGCCCAAGAGACCCAGTACTTC.

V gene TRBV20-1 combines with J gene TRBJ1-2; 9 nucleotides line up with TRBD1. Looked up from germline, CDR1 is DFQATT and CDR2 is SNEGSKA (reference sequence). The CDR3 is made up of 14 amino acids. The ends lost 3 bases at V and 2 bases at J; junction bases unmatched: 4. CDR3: CSASPGTGNYGYTF. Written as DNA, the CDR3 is TGCAGTGCTAGCCCAGGGACAGGGAACTATGGCTACACCTTC.

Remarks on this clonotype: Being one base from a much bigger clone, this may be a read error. Here the CDR3 DNA reads TGCGCCAGCAGCCCTCTTCAGGGTCGATACACTGAAGCTTTCTTT. Its protein product is CASSPLQGRYTEAFF. The chain links TRBV4-1 to TRBJ1-1, with a tentative D call TRBD1 (5 bases). The germline gives CDR1 MGHRA, CDR2 YSYEKL. CDR3 length equals 15 residues. V lost 4 bases and J lost 3, with 15 bases in between.

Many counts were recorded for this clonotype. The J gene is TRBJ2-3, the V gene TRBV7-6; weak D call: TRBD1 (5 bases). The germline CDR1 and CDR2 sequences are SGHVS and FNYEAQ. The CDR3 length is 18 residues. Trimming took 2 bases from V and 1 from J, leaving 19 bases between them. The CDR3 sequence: CASSLYIPLQGRTDTQYF. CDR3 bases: TGTGCCAGCAGCTTATATATCCCCCTCCAGGGCCGCACAGATACGCAGTATTTT.

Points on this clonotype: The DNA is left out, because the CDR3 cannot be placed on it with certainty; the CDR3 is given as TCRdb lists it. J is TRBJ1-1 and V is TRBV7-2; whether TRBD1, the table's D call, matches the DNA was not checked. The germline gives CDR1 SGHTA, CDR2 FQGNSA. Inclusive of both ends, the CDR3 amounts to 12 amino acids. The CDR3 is CASTFGAVRAFF.

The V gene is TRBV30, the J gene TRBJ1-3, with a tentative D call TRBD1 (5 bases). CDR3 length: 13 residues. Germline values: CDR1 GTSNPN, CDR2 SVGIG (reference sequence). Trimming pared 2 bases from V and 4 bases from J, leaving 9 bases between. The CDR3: CAWSSGKGNTIYF. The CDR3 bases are TGTGCCTGGAGTTCAGGGAAAGGAAACACCATATATTTT.

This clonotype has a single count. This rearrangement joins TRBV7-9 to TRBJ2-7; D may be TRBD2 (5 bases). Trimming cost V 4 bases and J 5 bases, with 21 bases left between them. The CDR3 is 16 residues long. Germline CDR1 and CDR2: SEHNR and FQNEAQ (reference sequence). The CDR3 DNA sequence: TGTGCCAGCAGCTCACGTGGGCAGAGAATGAGGGACGAGCAGTACTTC. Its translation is CASSSRGQRMRDEQYF.